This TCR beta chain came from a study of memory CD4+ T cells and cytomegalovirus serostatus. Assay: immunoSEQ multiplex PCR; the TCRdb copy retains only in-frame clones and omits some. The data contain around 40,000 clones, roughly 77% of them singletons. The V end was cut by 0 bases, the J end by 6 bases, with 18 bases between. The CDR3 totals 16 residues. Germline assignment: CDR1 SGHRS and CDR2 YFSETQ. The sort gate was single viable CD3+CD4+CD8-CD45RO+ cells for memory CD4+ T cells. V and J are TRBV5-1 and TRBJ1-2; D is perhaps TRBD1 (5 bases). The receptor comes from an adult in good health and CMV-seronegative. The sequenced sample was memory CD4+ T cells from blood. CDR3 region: CASSLAPAGESNGYTF. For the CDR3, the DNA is TGCGCCAGCAGCTTGGCCCCCGCGGGGGAAAGTAATGGCTACACCTTC.